Here is one T cell receptor (beta chain) with its context. The table came from immunoSEQ multiplex PCR; TCRdb's copy has only in-frame clones and leaves some out. The sample contains 200,000 to 250,000 clones, approximately 85% of which appear only once. This entry comes from a study of blood T cell repertoires in COVID-19. The clonotype was recovered from a man aged 40-55 years with acute or convalescent COVID-19. Sequenced: peripheral blood.

Written as DNA, the CDR3 is TGTGCCAGCAGCTTAAAGACAGGCCCAGGCACTGAAGCTTTCTTT. Translated, it gives CASSLKTGPGTEAFF. The V and J genes are TRBV5-6 and TRBJ1-1, with D tentatively TRBD1 (6 bases). Trimming took off 2 bases at V and 4 bases at J, with 15 bases between the two ends. The CDR3 has 15 residues. The germline V gene has CDR1 SGHDT and CDR2 YYEEEE.